Below, 4 T cell receptor beta chains from the same sample are listed, as sequenced in a study of T cell repertoires in cytomegalovirus infection. TCRdb analysed the reads with MiXCR anew, one entry per CDR3 protein. In the table there are about 320,000 distinct CDR3 sequences, around 9.5% of which are singletons. Material: PBMCs. The origin of the receptors is a human donor in good health (CMV status not recorded). Some clones in this sample may be carry-over from other donors' samples.

This clonotype was counted many times. V usage is TRBV7-9 and J usage is TRBJ2-3; D gene unclear. The V end lost 7 bases, the J end lost 4 bases, and 15 bases lay between the germline ends. The germline CDR1 and CDR2 sequences are SEHNR and FQNEAQ (reference sequence). The CDR3 contains 14 residues. This chain's CDR3 is CASTPGSVPDTQYF. The DNA of the CDR3 is TGTGCCAGCACCCCCGGGTCAGTACCAGATACGCAGTATTTT.

This clonotype has only a few counts. This chain links TRBV30 with TRBJ2-1; 11 bases are a match to TRBD1. V lost 5 bases and J lost 9; bases outside the gene matches: 9. Germline V gene sequence: CDR1 GTSNPN, CDR2 SVGIG (reference sequence). This CDR3 region has 14 residues. The chain's CDR3 is CAWGDRGMGGEQFF. DNA for the CDR3: TGTGCCTGGGGGGACAGGGGGATGGGGGGTGAGCAGTTCTTC.

In this sample, this clonotype turned up a few times. The chain carries TRBV7-9 and TRBJ2-2, with D perhaps given as TRBD1 or TRBD2 (5 bases each). The CDR3 spans 17 residues. Germline loops: CDR1 SEHNR, CDR2 FQNEAQ (reference sequence). Trimming shortened V by 5 bases and J by 0 bases, and 16 bases separated the two germline ends. Written as DNA, the CDR3 is TGTGCCAGCAGCCTACTTACCGGGACGACGAACACCGGGGAGCTGTTTTTT. Its protein is CASSLLTGTTNTGELFF.

This chain uses TRBV11-2 with TRBJ2-7; D perhaps matches TRBD1 (5 bases). In germline, CDR1 is SGHAT, CDR2 FQNNGV. The CDR3 sequence is 15 residues long. Trimming stripped 3 bases from V and 6 bases from J, with 18 bases between. The DNA for the CDR3 is TGTGCCAGCAGCTTTCAGGGATCCCGGCGCTCCGAGCAGTACTTC. This sequence encodes CASSFQGSRRSEQYF.